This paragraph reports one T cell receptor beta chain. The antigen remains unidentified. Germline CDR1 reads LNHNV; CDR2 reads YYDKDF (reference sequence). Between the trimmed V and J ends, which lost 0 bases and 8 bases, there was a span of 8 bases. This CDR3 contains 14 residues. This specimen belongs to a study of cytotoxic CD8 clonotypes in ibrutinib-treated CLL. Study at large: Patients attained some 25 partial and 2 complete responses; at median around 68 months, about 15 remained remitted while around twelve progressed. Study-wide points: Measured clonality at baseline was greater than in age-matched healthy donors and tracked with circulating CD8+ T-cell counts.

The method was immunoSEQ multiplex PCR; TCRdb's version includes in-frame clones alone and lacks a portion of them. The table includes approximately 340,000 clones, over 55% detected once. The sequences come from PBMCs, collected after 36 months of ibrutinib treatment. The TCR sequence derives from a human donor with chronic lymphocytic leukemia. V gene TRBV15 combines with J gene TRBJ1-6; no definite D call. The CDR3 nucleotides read TGTGCCACCAGCAGAGATGGGTCAGATTCACCCCTCCACTTT. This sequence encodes CATSRDGSDSPLHF.